This T cell receptor (beta chain) originates from a study of T-cell reconstitution after alpha-beta-depleted transplantation in children. This CDR3 region has 18 residues. V lost 2 bases, J lost 4 bases, and 12 bases stayed unmatched. Germline assignment: CDR1 SGHRS and CDR2 YFSETQ. TCRbeta library preparation incorporated unique molecular identifiers. TCRdb passed the PCR reads through MiXCR, listing each CDR3 protein once. The sample has nearly 550,000 distinct CDR3 sequences, about 16% seen once. V and J are TRBV5-1 and TRBJ2-3, with TRBD2 matching over 11 bases. The sequence came from a human donor who donated a stem cell graft to a child with acute lymphoblastic leukemia. The sequences come from PBMCs from the stem cell graft donor, collected from the stem cell graft. The CDR3 DNA reads TGCGCCAGCAGCTTCCAAAGTCGAACTAGCGGGAGACCAGATACGCAGTATTTT. It specifies CASSFQSRTSGRPDTQYF. Full variable domain (rest looked up from reference TRBV5-1 and TRBJ2-3): KAGVTQTPRYLIKTRGQQVTLSCSPISGHRSVSWYQQTPGQGLQFLFEYFSETQRNKGNFPGRFSGRQFSNSRSEMNVSTLELGDSALYLCASSFQSRTSGRPDTQYFGPGTRLTVL.